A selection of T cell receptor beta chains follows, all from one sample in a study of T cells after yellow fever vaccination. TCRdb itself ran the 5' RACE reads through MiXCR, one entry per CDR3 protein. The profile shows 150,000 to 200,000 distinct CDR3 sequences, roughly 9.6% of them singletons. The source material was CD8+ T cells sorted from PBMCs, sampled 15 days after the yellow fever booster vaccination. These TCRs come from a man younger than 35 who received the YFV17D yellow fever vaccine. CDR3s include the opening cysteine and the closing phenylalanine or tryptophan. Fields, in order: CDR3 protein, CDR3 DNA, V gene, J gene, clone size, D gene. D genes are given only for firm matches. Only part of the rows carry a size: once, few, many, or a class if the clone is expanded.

CDR3: CASSVTQGLSQPQHF
DNA: TGTGCCAGCAGTGTTACTCAGGGGCTTTCTCAGCCCCAGCATTTT
V: TRBV2
J: TRBJ1-5
size: many
D: .

CDR3: CASSSFDSNNQPQHF
DNA: TGTGCCAGCAGCTCCTTCGACAGTAACAATCAGCCCCAGCATTTT
V: TRBV5-6
J: TRBJ1-5
size: .
D: .

CDR3: CASSLLWGRRTEAFF
DNA: TGTGCCAGCAGTTTATTGTGGGGGCGAAGGACTGAAGCTTTCTTT
V: TRBV27
J: TRBJ1-1
size: few
D: .

CDR3: CAWSVGQSNQPQHF
DNA: TGTGCCTGGAGTGTAGGTCAGTCAAATCAGCCCCAGCATTTT
V: TRBV30
J: TRBJ1-5
size: few
D: .

CDR3: CASSVDRTGYTEAFF
DNA: TGTGCCAGCAGCGTAGACAGGACAGGGTACACTGAAGCTTTCTTT
V: TRBV9
J: TRBJ1-1
size: .
D: TRBD1

CDR3: CASSQDWDYISTDTQYF
DNA: TGCGCCAGCAGCCAAGATTGGGACTACATTAGCACAGATACGCAGTATTTT
V: TRBV4-3
J: TRBJ2-3
size: few
D: TRBD2

CDR3: CASSATAGATTDTQYF
DNA: TGTGCCAGCAGCGCTACGGCGGGAGCAACCACAGATACGCAGTATTTT
V: TRBV7-6
J: TRBJ2-3
size: few
D: TRBD2

CDR3: CASRPDFIQGPLNTEAFF
DNA: TGTGCCAGCAGACCAGACTTTATCCAGGGACCGCTGAACACTGAAGCTTTCTTT
V: TRBV27
J: TRBJ1-1
size: .
D: .

CDR3: CASSQEYAAMNTEAFF
DNA: TGTGCCAGCAGCCAAGAATATGCGGCAATGAACACTGAAGCTTTCTTT
V: TRBV4-2
J: TRBJ1-1
size: .
D: .

CDR3: CASSGSVGGWGETQYF
DNA: TGCGCCAGCAGCGGCTCTGTAGGGGGCTGGGGAGAGACCCAGTACTTC
V: TRBV5-1
J: TRBJ2-5
size: .
D: TRBD1

CDR3: CAGRDTPFPYEQYF
DNA: TGTGCCGGCCGGGACACCCCATTTCCCTACGAGCAGTACTTC
V: TRBV30
J: TRBJ2-7
size: few
D: .

CDR3: CASLAYNVLTF
DNA: TGTGCCAGCTTGGCATACAACGTCCTGACTTTC
V: TRBV6-2/TRBV6-3
J: TRBJ2-6
size: few
D: .

CDR3: CASSATEAFF
DNA: TGTGCCAGCAGTGCTACTGAAGCTTTCTTT
V: TRBV25-1
J: TRBJ1-1
size: few
D: .

CDR3: CASSLDGLGYTF
DNA: TGTGCCAGCAGCTTGGACGGTCTTGGCTACACCTTC
V: TRBV7-9
J: TRBJ1-2
size: few
D: .

CDR3: CASSSGTSGGALDEQFF
DNA: TGTGCCAGCAGCTCCGGGACTAGCGGGGGGGCATTAGATGAGCAGTTCTTC
V: TRBV9
J: TRBJ2-1
size: .
D: TRBD2

CDR3: CASSSSRDYNTDTQYF
DNA: TGTGCCAGCAGCTCCTCCCGGGACTACAACACAGATACGCAGTATTTT
V: TRBV5-4
J: TRBJ2-3
size: few
D: TRBD2

CDR3: CASSHPLGTETQYF
DNA: TGCGCCAGCAGCCACCCGTTAGGGACAGAGACCCAGTACTTC
V: TRBV4-1
J: TRBJ2-5
size: .
D: .

CDR3: CSVEDGTGLRELFF
DNA: TGCAGCGTTGAAGACGGGACAGGGTTGAGGGAGCTGTTTTTT
V: TRBV29-1
J: TRBJ2-2
size: few
D: TRBD1

CDR3: CASSYAGGRTDTQYF
DNA: TGTGCCAGCAGTTACGCGGGGGGACGCACAGATACGCAGTATTTT
V: TRBV6-5
J: TRBJ2-3
size: few
D: TRBD2

CDR3: CASSVSKEAFF
DNA: TGTGCCAGCTCAGTTAGTAAGGAAGCTTTCTTT
V: TRBV18
J: TRBJ1-1
size: many
D: .

CDR3: CASSFLMNTEAFF
DNA: TGTGCCAGCAGTTTCCTCATGAACACTGAAGCTTTCTTT
V: TRBV12-3/TRBV12-4
J: TRBJ1-1
size: .
D: .

CDR3: CASSLGYSVVEAFF
DNA: TGTGCCAGCAGCTTAGGGTATTCAGTTGTTGAAGCTTTCTTT
V: TRBV5-6
J: TRBJ1-1
size: few
D: .

CDR3: CASSPKYVTEKLFF
DNA: TGTGCCAGCAGTCCAAAGTACGTTACTGAAAAACTGTTTTTT
V: TRBV27
J: TRBJ1-4
size: .
D: .

CDR3: CASKLAGGLTYNEQFF
DNA: TGTGCCAGCAAGCTAGCGGGGGGGCTTACGTACAATGAGCAGTTCTTC
V: TRBV27
J: TRBJ2-1
size: .
D: TRBD2

CDR3: CASSQWSSIETQYF
DNA: TGTGCCAGCAGCCAGTGGTCTAGCATCGAGACCCAGTACTTC
V: TRBV7-2
J: TRBJ2-5
size: many
D: .

CDR3: CASRTPWADTQYF
DNA: TGTGCCAGCAGAACCCCGTGGGCAGATACGCAGTATTTT
V: TRBV12-3/TRBV12-4
J: TRBJ2-3
size: many
D: .